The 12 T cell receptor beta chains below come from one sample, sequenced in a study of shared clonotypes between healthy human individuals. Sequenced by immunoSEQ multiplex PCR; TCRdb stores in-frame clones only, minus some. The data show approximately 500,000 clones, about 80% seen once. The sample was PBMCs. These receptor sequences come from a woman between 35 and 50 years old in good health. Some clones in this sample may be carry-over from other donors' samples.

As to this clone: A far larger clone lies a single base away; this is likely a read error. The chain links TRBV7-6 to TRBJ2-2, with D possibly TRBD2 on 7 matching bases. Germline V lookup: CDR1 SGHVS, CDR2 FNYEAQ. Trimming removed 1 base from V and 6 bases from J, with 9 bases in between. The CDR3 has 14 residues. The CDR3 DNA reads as TGTGCCAGCAGCTTAGAGGGGGGGGCCGGGGAGCTGTTTTTT. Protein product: CASSLEGGAGELFF.

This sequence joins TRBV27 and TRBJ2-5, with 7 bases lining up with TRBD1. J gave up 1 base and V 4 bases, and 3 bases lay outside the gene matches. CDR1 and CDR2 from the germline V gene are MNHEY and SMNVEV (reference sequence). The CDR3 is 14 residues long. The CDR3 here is CASSWDSVQETQYF. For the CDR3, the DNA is TGTGCCAGCAGTTGGGACAGCGTCCAAGAGACCCAGTACTTC.

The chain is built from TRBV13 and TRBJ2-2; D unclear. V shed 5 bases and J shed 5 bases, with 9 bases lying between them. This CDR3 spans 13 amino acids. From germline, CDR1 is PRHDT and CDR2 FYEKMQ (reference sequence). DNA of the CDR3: TGTGCCAGCAGCCCCGCGGCAACCGGGGAGCTGTTTTTT. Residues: CASSPAATGELFF. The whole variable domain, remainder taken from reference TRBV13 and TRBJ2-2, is AAGVIQSPRHLIKEKRETATLKCYPIPRHDTVYWYQQGPGQDPQFLISFYEKMQSDKGSIPDRFSAQQFSDYHSELNMSSLELGDSALYFCASSPAATGELFFGEGSRLTVL.

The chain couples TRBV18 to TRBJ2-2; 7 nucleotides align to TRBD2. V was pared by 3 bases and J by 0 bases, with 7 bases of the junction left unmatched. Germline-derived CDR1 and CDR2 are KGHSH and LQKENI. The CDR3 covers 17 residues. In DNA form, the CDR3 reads TGTGCCAGCTCACCCTCCTCTAGCGGAACGAACACCGGGGAGCTGTTTTTT. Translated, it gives CASSPSSSGTNTGELFF.

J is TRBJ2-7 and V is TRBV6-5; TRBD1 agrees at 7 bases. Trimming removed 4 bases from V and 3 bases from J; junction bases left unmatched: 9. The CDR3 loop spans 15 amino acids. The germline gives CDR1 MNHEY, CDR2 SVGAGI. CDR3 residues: CASSSPGQSNYEQYF. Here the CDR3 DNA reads TGTGCCAGCAGTTCTCCGGGACAGTCGAACTACGAGCAGTACTTC.

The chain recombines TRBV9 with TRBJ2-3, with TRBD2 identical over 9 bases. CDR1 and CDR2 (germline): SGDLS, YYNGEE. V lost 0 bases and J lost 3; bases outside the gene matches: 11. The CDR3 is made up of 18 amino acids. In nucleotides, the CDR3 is TGTGCCAGCAGCGTAGGACGGACGATGGCGGGAGGGACAGATACGCAGTATTTT. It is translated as CASSVGRTMAGGTDTQYF.

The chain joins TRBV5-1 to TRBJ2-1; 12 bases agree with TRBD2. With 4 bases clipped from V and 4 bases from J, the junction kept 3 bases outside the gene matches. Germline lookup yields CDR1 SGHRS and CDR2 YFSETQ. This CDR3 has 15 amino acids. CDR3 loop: CASSRTSGEYNEQFF. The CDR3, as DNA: TGCGCCAGCAGCCGGACTAGCGGGGAGTACAATGAGCAGTTCTTC. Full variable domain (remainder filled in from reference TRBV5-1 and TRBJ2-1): KAGVTQTPRYLIKTRGQQVTLSCSPISGHRSVSWYQQTPGQGLQFLFEYFSETQRNKGNFPGRFSGRQFSNSRSEMNVSTLELGDSALYLCASSRTSGEYNEQFFGPGTRLTVL.

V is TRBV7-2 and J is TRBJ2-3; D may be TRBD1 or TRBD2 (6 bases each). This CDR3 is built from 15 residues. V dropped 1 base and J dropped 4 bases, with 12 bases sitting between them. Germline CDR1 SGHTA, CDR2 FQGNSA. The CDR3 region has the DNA TGTGCCAGCAGCTTAGAGGGGGGTTGGGCAGATACGCAGTATTTT. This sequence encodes CASSLEGGWADTQYF. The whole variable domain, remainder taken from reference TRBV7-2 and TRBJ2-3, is GAGVSQSPSNKVTEKGKDVELRCDPISGHTALYWYRQSLGQGLEFLIYFQGNSAPDKSGLPSDRFSAERTGGSVSTLTIQRTQQEDSAVYLCASSLEGGWADTQYFGPGTRLTVL.

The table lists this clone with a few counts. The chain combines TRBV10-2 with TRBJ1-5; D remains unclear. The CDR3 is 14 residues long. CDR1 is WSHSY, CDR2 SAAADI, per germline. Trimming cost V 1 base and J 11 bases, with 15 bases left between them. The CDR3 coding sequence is TGCGCCAGCAGTGAGTACGGAACAGAGGTGGCCCAGCATTTT. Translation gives CASSEYGTEVAQHF.

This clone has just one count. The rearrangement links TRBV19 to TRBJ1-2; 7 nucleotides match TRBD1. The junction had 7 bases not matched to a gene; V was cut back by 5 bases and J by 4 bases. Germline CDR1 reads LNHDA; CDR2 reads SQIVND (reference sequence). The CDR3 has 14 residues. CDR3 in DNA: TGTGCCAGTAGTGACCAGACAGGGTTCTATGGCTACACCTTC. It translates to CASSDQTGFYGYTF.

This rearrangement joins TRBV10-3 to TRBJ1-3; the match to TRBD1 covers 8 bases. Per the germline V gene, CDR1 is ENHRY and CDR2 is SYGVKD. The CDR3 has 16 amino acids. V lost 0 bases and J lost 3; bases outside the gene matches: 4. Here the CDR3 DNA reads TGTGCCATCAGTGAGTCATGGACAGGGAGTGGAAACACCATATATTTT. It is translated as CAISESWTGSGNTIYF.

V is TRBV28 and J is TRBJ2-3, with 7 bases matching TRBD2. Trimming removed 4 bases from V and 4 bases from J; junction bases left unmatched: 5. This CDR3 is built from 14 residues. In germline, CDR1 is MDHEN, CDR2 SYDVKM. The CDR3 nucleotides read TGTGCCAGCAGTTACAGCGGGACGTCAGATACGCAGTATTTT. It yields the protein CASSYSGTSDTQYF.